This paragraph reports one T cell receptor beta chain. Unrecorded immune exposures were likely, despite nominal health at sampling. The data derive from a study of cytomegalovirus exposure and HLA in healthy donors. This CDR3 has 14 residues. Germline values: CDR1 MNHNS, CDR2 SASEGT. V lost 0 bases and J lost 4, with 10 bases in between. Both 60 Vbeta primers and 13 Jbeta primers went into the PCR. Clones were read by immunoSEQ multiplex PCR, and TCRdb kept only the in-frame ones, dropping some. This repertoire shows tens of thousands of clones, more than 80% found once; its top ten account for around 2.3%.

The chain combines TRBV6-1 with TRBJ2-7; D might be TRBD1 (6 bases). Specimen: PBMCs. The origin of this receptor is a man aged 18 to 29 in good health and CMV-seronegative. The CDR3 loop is CASSEAKQGYEQYF. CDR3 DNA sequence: TGTGCCAGCAGTGAAGCGAAACAGGGTTACGAGCAGTACTTC.